These 15 T cell receptor beta chains originate from one sample sequenced in a study of blood T cell repertoires in COVID-19. Data came from immunoSEQ multiplex PCR; TCRdb stores just in-frame clones and leaves some out. The table lists around 360,000 clones, roughly 87% of them singletons, with approximately 3% in the top ten. Input material: PBMCs or T cells enriched from blood (not recorded which). The receptors stem from a woman aged 25 to 39 who had recovered from COVID-19.

This chain joins TRBV14 and TRBJ1-4; D is perhaps TRBD1 (6 bases). The V end was cut by 2 bases, the J end by 6 bases, with 13 bases between. The CDR3 runs to 15 residues. The germline V gene encodes CDR1 SGHDN and CDR2 FVKESK. The CDR3 coding sequence is TGTGCCAGCAGCCAAAGGGGGGGCCTGGATGAAAAACTGTTTTTT. It encodes CASSQRGGLDEKLFF. Based on the CDR3 plus reference TRBV14 and TRBJ1-4, the full variable domain is EAGVTQFPSHSVIEKGQTVTLRCDPISGHDNLYWYRRVMGKEIKFLLHFVKESKQDESGMPNNRFLAERTGGTYSTLKVQPAELEDSGVYFCASSQRGGLDEKLFFGSGTQLSVL.

The J gene is TRBJ1-5, the V gene TRBV11-2; the D gene is possibly TRBD1 (6 bases). CDR3 size: 15 residues. Germline V gives CDR1 SGHAT, CDR2 FQNNGV. V was pared by 5 bases and J by 0 bases, with 11 bases between. CDR3 in amino acids: CASSVGGYSNQPQHF. The CDR3 coding sequence is TGTGCCAGCAGCGTTGGGGGCTATAGCAATCAGCCCCAGCATTTT.

The gene calls are TRBV7-2 and TRBJ2-1, with 13 bases identical to TRBD2. Germline CDR1 and CDR2: SGHTA and FQGNSA. V was pared by 1 base and J by 8 bases, with 2 bases of the junction left unmatched. The CDR3 has 15 amino acids. The CDR3 here is CASSLELAGGDEQFF. Written as DNA, the CDR3 is TGTGCCAGCAGCTTAGAACTAGCGGGAGGGGATGAGCAGTTCTTC.

The chain employs TRBV29-1 and TRBJ1-1, with D tentatively TRBD1 (5 bases). This CDR3 has 11 residues. The germline gives CDR1 SQVTM, CDR2 ANQGSEA. The germline V and J ends were trimmed by 6 bases and 8 bases, with 13 bases remaining between them. CDR3 DNA: TGCAGCGTCCCTACCCAGGGAGAAGCTTTCTTT. Its translation is CSVPTQGEAFF.

In this sample, this clone turned up many times. The chain is built from TRBV4-2 and TRBJ1-4, with TRBD1 matching 10 bases. This CDR3 comprises 16 residues. The germline V gene has CDR1 LGHNA and CDR2 YNFKEQ. Trimming at V came to 0 bases and at J to 8 bases, leaving 6 bases not matched to a gene. Here the CDR3 DNA reads TGTGCCAGCAGCCAAGATCGGGGGACAGGGGACGAAAAACTGTTTTTT. Encoded protein: CASSQDRGTGDEKLFF.

The chain recombines TRBV5-8 with TRBJ1-2, with D tentatively TRBD1 (6 bases). Looked up from germline, CDR1 is SGHTS and CDR2 is YDEGEE. V lost 4 bases and J lost 4, with 11 bases in between. CDR3 size: 13 residues. The CDR3 DNA follows: TGTGCCAGCAGCCCAGACAGGATCTATGGCTACACCTTC. Amino acid sequence: CASSPDRIYGYTF.

The chain carries TRBV7-8 and TRBJ1-2; D gene uncertain. Germline CDR1 and CDR2: SGHVS and FQNEAQ. Deletions cut 5 bases from V and 6 bases from J, with 13 bases between. This CDR3 contains 13 residues. The CDR3: CASSPALSDGYTF. CDR3 coding DNA: TGTGCCAGCAGCCCCGCACTATCCGATGGCTACACCTTC.

Only one count was recorded for this clone. V gene TRBV28 combines with J gene TRBJ2-1; weak D call: TRBD2 (6 bases). The length of the CDR3 is 14 residues. Germline V gives CDR1 MDHEN, CDR2 SYDVKM. V was trimmed by 3 bases and J by 4 bases, leaving 10 bases between them. The CDR3 reads CASSLRRAYNEQFF. The DNA of the CDR3 is TGTGCCAGCAGTTTGCGGAGGGCGTACAATGAGCAGTTCTTC.

This clone was picked up a small number of times. J is TRBJ1-2 and V is TRBV5-1; 8 nucleotides agree with TRBD1. V shed 3 bases, J shed 6 bases, and the junction held 7 bases outside the gene matches. The germline CDR1 and CDR2 sequences are SGHRS and YFSETQ. The CDR3 length is 14 residues. The CDR3 DNA reads TGCGCCAGCAGCTCCCTAGGACAGGGAAATGGCTACACCTTC. This gives the protein CASSSLGQGNGYTF.

The chain carries TRBV7-6 and TRBJ2-5; 10 bases align to TRBD2. V trimming: 5 bases; J trimming: 2 bases; junction bases outside the gene matches: 11. CDR1 and CDR2 (germline): SGHVS, FNYEAQ. The CDR3 has 17 residues. CDR3 DNA: TGTGCCAGCAGCCCCTCCCCCGGGACTAGCGAACAAGAGACCCAGTACTTC. Protein sequence: CASSPSPGTSEQETQYF. The full variable domain, with the rest looked up from reference TRBV7-6 and TRBJ2-5, is GAGVSQSPRYKVTKRGQDVALRCDPISGHVSLYWYRQALGQGPEFLTYFNYEAQQDKSGLPNDRFSAERPEGSISTLTIQRTEQRDSAMYRCASSPSPGTSEQETQYFGPGTRLLVL.

The count of this clone is one. The DNA of the CDR3 is TGCAGTGCTAGTAGACTAGCGGGAAGGACCTACAATGAGCAGTTCTTC. Amino acid sequence: CSASRLAGRTYNEQFF. The chain links TRBV20-1 to TRBJ2-1, with 11 nucleotides matching TRBD2. This CDR3 is built from 16 residues. Losses at the gene ends were 3 bases for V and 2 bases for J; bases not matched to a gene: 6. CDR1 is DFQATT, CDR2 SNEGSKA, per germline (reference sequence).

V is TRBV9 and J is TRBJ1-5; 8 bases line up with TRBD1. The ends lost 3 bases at V and 3 bases at J; junction bases unmatched: 8. This CDR3 region has 16 residues. Germline loops: CDR1 SGDLS, CDR2 YYNGEE. This chain's CDR3 is CASSATGTGINQPQHF. The CDR3 DNA reads TGTGCCAGCAGCGCCACCGGGACAGGAATCAATCAGCCCCAGCATTTT.

With respect to this clone: The sample contains more than one DNA sequence encoding this CDR3. V and J are TRBV3-1 (or the pseudogene TRBV3-2) and TRBJ2-7; D perhaps matches TRBD2 (6 bases). Trimming cost V 0 bases and J 3 bases, with 6 bases left between them. Germline V gene sequence: CDR1 LGHDT, CDR2 YNNKEL (reference sequence). CDR3 length: 13 residues. This CDR3 reads CASSQDGSYEQYF. CDR3 sequence (DNA): TGTGCCAGCAGCCAAGACGGGAGCTACGAGCAGTACTTC.

The chain carries TRBV11-3 and TRBJ2-7; TRBD1 might be the D (5 bases). Germline-derived CDR1 and CDR2 are SGHNT and YENEEA. The CDR3 sequence is 15 residues long. V gave up 2 bases and J gave up 2 bases, with 13 bases separating them. CDR3 in amino acids: CASSLQGTGAYEQYF. The CDR3 nucleotides read TGTGCCAGCAGCTTACAAGGCACAGGTGCCTACGAGCAGTACTTC.

This clone was found once. The chain couples TRBV14 to TRBJ2-1, with D possibly matching TRBD1 (5 bases). Trimming pared 0 bases from V and 4 bases from J, leaving 13 bases between. The CDR3 is 16 residues long. From germline, CDR1 is SGHDN and CDR2 FVKESK. The CDR3 loop reads CASSQDIGQGYNEQFF. As DNA, the CDR3 is TGTGCCAGCAGCCAAGATATTGGGCAGGGTTACAATGAGCAGTTCTTC.